The rows below give T cell receptor beta chains drawn from one sample of a study of control samples from healthy donors and cancer patients. Generated by immunoSEQ multiplex PCR, the TCRdb table keeps only in-frame clones and is missing some. The sample holds some 100,000 clones; just over 90% are singletons and the top ten take roughly 4.5%. Material: blood. Receptors originate from a human donor in good health. The donor label of this sample is uncertain. The CDR3 runs from the conserved cysteine through the conserved F or W. Each record gives: V gene, CDR3 length, J gene, D gene, clone size, CDR3 protein, CDR3 DNA. A D gene is named only where the DNA matches it firmly. Only part of the rows carry a size: once, few, many, or a class if the clone is expanded.

v_gene: TRBV4-2; len: 13; j_gene: TRBJ1-1; d_gene: NA; abundance: NA; CDR3aa: CASSRFLNTEAFF; CDR3nt: TGTGCCAGCAGCCGATTCCTGAACACTGAAGCTTTCTTT
v_gene: TRBV5-1; len: 14; j_gene: TRBJ1-4; d_gene: NA; abundance: NA; CDR3aa: CASSLAATNEKLFF; CDR3nt: TGCGCCAGCAGCTTAGCTGCAACTAATGAAAAACTGTTTTTT
v_gene: TRBV2; len: 15; j_gene: TRBJ2-2; d_gene: NA; abundance: NA; CDR3aa: CASSKTGTFTGELFF; CDR3nt: TGTGCCAGCAGTAAAACCGGGACATTCACCGGGGAGCTGTTTTTT
v_gene: TRBV7-9; len: 14; j_gene: TRBJ2-6; d_gene: NA; abundance: few; CDR3aa: CASSLGSGANVLTF; CDR3nt: TGTGCCAGCAGCTTAGGATCTGGGGCCAACGTCCTGACTTTC
v_gene: TRBV2; len: 14; j_gene: TRBJ2-3; d_gene: TRBD1; abundance: NA; CDR3aa: CASRDRVSTDTQYF; CDR3nt: TGTGCCAGCAGGGACAGGGTGTCCACAGATACGCAGTATTTT
v_gene: TRBV18; len: 14; j_gene: TRBJ2-7; d_gene: TRBD1; abundance: NA; CDR3aa: CASSADRGIHEQYF; CDR3nt: TGTGCCAGCTCAGCGGACAGGGGGATCCACGAGCAGTACTTC
v_gene: TRBV15; len: 15; j_gene: TRBJ1-1; d_gene: NA; abundance: NA; CDR3aa: CATSSYISGYTEAFF; CDR3nt: TGTGCCACCAGTTCGTACATTTCAGGGTACACTGAAGCTTTCTTT
v_gene: TRBV10-3; len: 14; j_gene: TRBJ1-2; d_gene: NA; abundance: NA; CDR3aa: CAISERGGNYGYTF; CDR3nt: TGTGCCATCAGTGAGAGGGGGGGAAACTATGGCTACACCTTC
v_gene: TRBV10-3; len: 13; j_gene: TRBJ1-2; d_gene: NA; abundance: NA; CDR3aa: CAISESRQSGYTF; CDR3nt: TGTGCCATCAGTGAGTCGCGACAATCCGGCTACACCTTC
v_gene: TRBV5-1; len: 14; j_gene: TRBJ2-7; d_gene: TRBD1; abundance: NA; CDR3aa: CASSFTGGRYEQYF; CDR3nt: TGCGCCAGCAGCTTCACAGGGGGTAGGTACGAGCAGTACTTC
v_gene: TRBV7-9; len: 13; j_gene: TRBJ2-1; d_gene: NA; abundance: NA; CDR3aa: CASSSWRGDEQFF; CDR3nt: TGTGCCAGCAGCTCCTGGCGAGGTGATGAGCAGTTCTTC
v_gene: TRBV30; len: 14; j_gene: TRBJ1-1; d_gene: TRBD1; abundance: NA; CDR3aa: CAWSVVQGYTEAFF; CDR3nt: TGTGCCTGGAGTGTGGTACAGGGGTACACTGAAGCTTTCTTT
v_gene: TRBV7-3; len: 15; j_gene: TRBJ2-4; d_gene: TRBD2; abundance: NA; CDR3aa: CASSPGGAAKNIQYF; CDR3nt: TGTGCCAGCAGCCCCGGGGGGGCGGCCAAAAACATTCAGTACTTC
v_gene: TRBV19; len: 18; j_gene: TRBJ2-6; d_gene: NA; abundance: NA; CDR3aa: CASSTPGPLGAGANVLTF; CDR3nt: TGTGCCAGTAGTACCCCGGGACCTCTCGGGGCTGGGGCCAACGTCCTGACTTTC
v_gene: TRBV7-8; len: 20; j_gene: TRBJ2-7; d_gene: TRBD2; abundance: NA; CDR3aa: CASSAFGSSGGAVGVYEQYF; CDR3nt: TGTGCCAGCAGCGCATTTGGGTCTAGCGGGGGGGCCGTAGGAGTCTACGAGCAGTACTTC
v_gene: TRBV11-2; len: 15; j_gene: TRBJ1-5; d_gene: TRBD1; abundance: NA; CDR3aa: CASSSTGLSNQPQHF; CDR3nt: TGTGCCAGCAGCTCGACAGGGTTAAGCAATCAGCCCCAGCATTTT
v_gene: TRBV18; len: 13; j_gene: TRBJ2-3; d_gene: NA; abundance: NA; CDR3aa: CASSLSYTDTQYF; CDR3nt: TGTGCCAGCTCACTCTCTTACACAGATACGCAGTATTTT